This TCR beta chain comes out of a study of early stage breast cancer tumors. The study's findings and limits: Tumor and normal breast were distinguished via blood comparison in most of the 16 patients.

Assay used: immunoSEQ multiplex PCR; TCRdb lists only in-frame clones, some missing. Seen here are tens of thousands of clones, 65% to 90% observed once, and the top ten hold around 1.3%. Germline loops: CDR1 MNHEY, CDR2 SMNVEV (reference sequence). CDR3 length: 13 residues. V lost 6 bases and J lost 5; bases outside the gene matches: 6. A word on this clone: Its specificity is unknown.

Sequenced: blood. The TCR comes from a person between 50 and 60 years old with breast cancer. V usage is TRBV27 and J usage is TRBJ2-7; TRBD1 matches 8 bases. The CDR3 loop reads CASRRQGADEQYF. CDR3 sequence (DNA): TGTGCCAGCAGAAGGCAGGGGGCGGACGAGCAGTACTTC.